These 21 T cell receptor beta chains originate from one sample sequenced in a study of graft-versus-host responses after intestinal transplantation. Irradiated, violet-dye-labeled stimulators (around 200,000) were plated alongside around 200,000 CFSE-labeled responders. Profiling relied on immunoSEQ multiplex PCR, and the TCRdb table lists in-frame clones only, not all of them. Among roughly 10,000 clones, roughly a third were seen once, and the ten largest hold about 12%. The sequencing here drew on alloreactive CD8+ T cells from a mixed lymphocyte reaction culture, taken before intestinal transplant. The subset: CFSE-low proliferating T cells sorted from roughly six-day pre-transplant mixed lymphocyte reaction (GvH or HvG direction). These receptors all come from a human patient who received an intestinal transplant.

The chain is built from TRBV19 and TRBJ1-6, with D tentatively TRBD1 (6 bases). The CDR3 consists of 12 residues. Per germline, CDR1 LNHDA and CDR2 SQIVND (reference sequence). V was pared by 6 bases and J by 9 bases, with 9 bases between. The CDR3 region is CASRVGASPLHF. In nucleotides, the CDR3 is TGTGCCAGTAGAGTGGGGGCTTCACCCCTCCACTTT.

In DNA form, the CDR3 reads TGCGCCAGCGCCCAGGACAGGGGAAAAGCTTTCTTT. It translates to CASAQDRGKAFF. This rearrangement joins TRBV10-2 to TRBJ1-1, with 9 bases aligning to TRBD1. This CDR3 is 12 amino acids long. Per germline, CDR1 WSHSY and CDR2 SAAADI. The V gene end was trimmed by 8 bases and the J gene end by 9 bases; junction bases not matched to a gene: 7.

V usage is TRBV6-5 and J usage is TRBJ1-2; 7 positions match TRBD1. The V and J ends lost 6 bases and 2 bases, in that order; junction bases with no gene match: 3. Germline CDR1 and CDR2: MNHEY and SVGAGI. The CDR3 loop spans 13 amino acids. This CDR3 is CASSRGQNYGYTF. CDR3 nucleotide sequence: TGTGCCAGCAGCCGGGGACAGAACTATGGCTACACCTTC.

The chain has TRBV4-1 and TRBJ2-7; tentatively, D is TRBD2 (5 bases). The V and J ends lost 8 bases and 5 bases respectively, with 16 bases between them. Germline V gives CDR1 MGHRA, CDR2 YSYEKL. This CDR3 is 13 amino acids long. This chain's CDR3 is CASGRGVRDEQYF. The CDR3 nucleotides read TGCGCCAGCGGGAGAGGAGTGCGAGACGAGCAGTACTTC.

V is TRBV28 and J is TRBJ2-3; 7 bases line up with TRBD2. Trimming cost V 6 bases and J 5 bases; bases outside gene matches: 8. This CDR3 is built from 14 residues. Germline CDR1 MDHEN, CDR2 SYDVKM. CDR3 sequence: CASRLGGGGDTQYF. CDR3 sequence (DNA): TGTGCCAGCAGGCTGGGTGGGGGGGGAGATACGCAGTATTTT. The variable domain in full, completed from reference TRBV28 and TRBJ2-3, reads DVKVTQSSRYLVKRTGEKVFLECVQDMDHENMFWYRQDPGLGLRLIYFSYDVKMKEKGDIPEGYSVSREKKERFSLILESASTNQTSMYLCASRLGGGGDTQYFGPGTRLTVL.

The chain combines TRBV7-8 with TRBJ2-3; D might be TRBD1 (5 bases). Trimming shortened V by 5 bases and J by 4 bases, and 16 bases separated the two germline ends. Germline-derived CDR1 and CDR2 are SGHVS and FQNEAQ. The CDR3 is 15 amino acids. Here the CDR3 reads CASSLHQGAPDTQYF. The CDR3 region has the DNA TGTGCCAGCAGCCTCCACCAGGGCGCCCCAGATACGCAGTATTTT.

The chain employs TRBV2 and TRBJ2-5; TRBD2 agrees at 12 bases. Trimming cost V 3 bases and J 5 bases; bases outside gene matches: 4. CDR1 and CDR2 from the germline V gene are SNHLY and FYNNEI. CDR3 length: 15 residues. The CDR3 sequence is CASSEEGTSGETQYF. CDR3 in DNA: TGTGCCAGCAGTGAGGAAGGGACTAGCGGGGAGACCCAGTACTTC.

This clone came up a few times. The genes are TRBV11-2 and TRBJ1-1; D gene unclear. The CDR3 runs 14 residues. CDR1 and CDR2 (germline): SGHAT, FQNNGV. The V end lost 1 base, the J end lost 8 bases, and 14 bases lay between the germline ends. The CDR3 coding sequence is TGTGCCAGCAGCTTAGTGGGCAGAGGGCCCGAAGCTTTCTTT. Translating gives CASSLVGRGPEAFF.

This clone was detected a few times. This chain connects TRBV7-6 to TRBJ1-3; maybe TRBD1 (5 bases). The V gene lost 4 bases and the J gene lost 0 bases, with 13 bases spanning the gap. CDR3 length: 16 amino acids. Germline V gene sequence: CDR1 SGHVS, CDR2 FNYEAQ. The CDR3 loop is CASSSGGTVSGNTIYF. The CDR3 nucleotides read TGTGCCAGCAGCTCGGGAGGGACCGTCTCTGGAAACACCATATATTTT.

This rearrangement joins TRBV5-1 to TRBJ2-1, with D hard to call. V lost 4 bases and J 0 bases, leaving 11 bases between the germline ends. Germline V gene sequence: CDR1 SGHRS, CDR2 YFSETQ. The CDR3 is 15 residues long. The CDR3 reads CASSLDGVSYNEQFF. DNA for the CDR3: TGCGCCAGCAGCCTCGACGGAGTCTCCTACAATGAGCAGTTCTTC.

V and J are TRBV27 and TRBJ2-7; 11 positions agree with TRBD2. The CDR3 runs 14 residues. The germline CDR1 and CDR2 sequences are MNHEY and SMNVEV (reference sequence). V was pared by 4 bases and J by 3 bases, with 2 bases of the junction left unmatched. CDR3 nucleotide sequence: TGTGCCAGCAGTTACGGGACTAGCGGCTACGAGCAGTACTTC. As protein: CASSYGTSGYEQYF.

This clone is deemed medium-sized. The chain carries TRBV4-2 and TRBJ2-7; possible D gene TRBD2, 6 bases. V lost 0 bases and J 5 bases, leaving 14 bases between the germline ends. This CDR3 region has 15 residues. Looked up from germline, CDR1 is LGHNA and CDR2 is YNFKEQ. CDR3 amino acids: CASSQDLGGFNEQYF. CDR3 DNA: TGTGCCAGCAGCCAAGATCTGGGGGGTTTCAACGAGCAGTACTTC.

This clone occurred a few times. The chain employs TRBV27 and TRBJ2-1; 9 bases fit TRBD2. This CDR3 is 15 amino acids long. Germline trimming cut 5 bases from V and 4 bases from J; bases unmatched to any gene: 6. Germline CDR1 and CDR2: MNHEY and SMNVEV (reference sequence). CDR3 DNA: TGTGCCAGCAGTAGCGGGACTAGCTCTTACAATGAGCAGTTCTTC. Translating gives CASSSGTSSYNEQFF.

This chain connects TRBV15 to TRBJ2-7, with unresolved D. Germline CDR1 is LNHNV and CDR2 is YYDKDF (reference sequence). The CDR3 has 11 residues. V lost 4 bases, J lost 3 bases, and 4 bases lay in between. The CDR3 sequence: CATSNGYEQYF. The CDR3 nucleotides read TGTGCCACCAGCAACGGCTACGAGCAGTACTTC. Combining the CDR3 with reference TRBV15 and TRBJ2-7 gives the whole variable domain DAMVIQNPRYQVTQFGKPVTLSCSQTLNHNVMYWYQQKSSQAPKLLFHYYDKDFNNEADTPDNFQSRRPNTSFCFLDIRSPGLGDTAMYLCATSNGYEQYFGPGTRLTVT.

This sequence joins TRBV5-4 and TRBJ1-6; D not resolved. CDR3 length: 14 residues. V lost 3 bases and J 4 bases, leaving 8 bases between the germline ends. Germline-derived CDR1 and CDR2 are SGHNT and YYREEE (reference sequence). CDR3 nucleotides: TGTGCCAGCAGCTCGGGGAGTTATAATTCACCCCTCCACTTT. Protein product: CASSSGSYNSPLHF.

This clone was counted only a few times. The chain is built from TRBV6-6 and TRBJ2-5; TRBD1 agrees at 8 bases. The CDR3 consists of 16 residues. Per the germline V gene, CDR1 is MNHNY and CDR2 is SVGAGI (reference sequence). J lost 2 bases, V lost 3 bases, and 8 bases had no gene match. CDR3 in amino acids: CASSYGTGSGQETQYF. The CDR3 nucleotides are TGTGCCAGCAGTTATGGGACAGGCTCGGGACAAGAGACCCAGTACTTC.

V is TRBV5-1 and J is TRBJ1-2, with TRBD1 matching over 9 bases. Germline V lookup: CDR1 SGHRS, CDR2 YFSETQ. Trimming removed 4 bases from V and 7 bases from J; junction bases left unmatched: 8. The CDR3 contains 14 residues. CDR3: CASSRGTGWSGYTF. In DNA form, the CDR3 reads TGCGCCAGCAGCAGGGGGACAGGGTGGAGTGGCTACACCTTC.

The chain links TRBV27 to TRBJ2-7; 10 bases are shared with TRBD1. The germline gives CDR1 MNHEY, CDR2 SMNVEV (reference sequence). CDR3 length: 15 residues. V shed 5 bases, J shed 3 bases, and the junction held 7 bases outside the gene matches. The CDR3, as DNA: TGTGCCAGCAGTCCCGGGACAGGGGCCTTCTACGAGCAGTACTTC. Amino acids: CASSPGTGAFYEQYF.

This clone occurred a few times. The chain carries TRBV30 and TRBJ2-7, with 10 bases that match TRBD1. The CDR3 extends over 14 amino acids. Germline V lookup: CDR1 GTSNPN, CDR2 SVGIG (reference sequence). J was trimmed by 8 bases and V by 5 bases; bases with no gene match: 12. This CDR3 reads CAWEPGTGVLQQYF. CDR3 DNA sequence: TGTGCCTGGGAACCCGGGACAGGGGTTTTACAGCAGTACTTC.

This clone was seen a handful of times. The chain recombines TRBV9 with TRBJ2-3, with 7 bases identical to TRBD2. V was clipped by 7 bases and J by 0 bases; unmatched bases: 5. Germline V gene data show CDR1 as SGDLS and CDR2 as YYNGEE. This CDR3 is built from 14 residues. CDR3 residues: CASGGDYSTDTQYF. Written as DNA, the CDR3 is TGTGCCAGCGGGGGGGACTATAGCACAGATACGCAGTATTTT. Full variable domain (remainder filled in from reference TRBV9 and TRBJ2-3): DSGVTQTPKHLITATGQRVTLRCSPRSGDLSVYWYQQSLDQGLQFLIQYYNGEERAKGNILERFSAQQFPDLHSELNLSSLELGDSALYFCASGGDYSTDTQYFGPGTRLTVL.

This clone has only a few counts. The chain carries TRBV6-5 and TRBJ2-1; D unresolved. Trimming stripped 0 bases from V and 7 bases from J, with 7 bases between. The CDR3 is 13 amino acids. Germline CDR1 MNHEY, CDR2 SVGAGI. CDR3 bases: TGTGCCAGCAGTTACTCTGAGGCGAATGAGCAGTTCTTC. Its protein is CASSYSEANEQFF.